This T cell receptor (beta chain) was documented in a study of CD4+ T cells in melanoma. The study's findings and limits: A reported correlation linked neoantigen-specific CD4+ T cells to CD8+, macrophage and B cell function. Reportedly, melanoma neoantigen-specific CD4+ T cells showed varied differentiation states.

On this clone: Its antigen is unknown. This same CDR3 is encoded by further DNA sequences in the sample.

Clones were sequenced by immunoSEQ multiplex PCR, and TCRdb holds only the in-frame ones, with some missing. The table lists about 140,000 clones, around nine tenths of them singletons. The CDR3 has 16 amino acids. Unmatched junction bases numbered 4, after V lost 2 bases and J lost 4 bases. Germline V gene data show CDR1 as KGHSH and CDR2 as LQKENI. The chain couples TRBV18 to TRBJ2-2; 10 bases map to TRBD1. The sequence was collected from a human donor with melanoma. The CDR3 region is CASSPAGQGSTGELFF. The CDR3 DNA sequence: TGTGCCAGCTCACCAGCGGGACAGGGGAGCACCGGGGAGCTGTTTTTT.